One sample yielded the 29 T cell receptor beta chains listed below, sequenced in a study of early T cells in non-severe SARS-CoV-2 infection (dated by TCRdb to 2020 to 2022). Library creation used 5' RACE. Sequenced using a NextSeq 500. The public reads were reanalyzed by TCRdb: fastp trimming at Q25, MiXCR alignment, in-frame beta chains only. Every CDR3 protein is listed once, alongside the most common genes and DNA of its rows. The sample table holds approximately 42,000 distinct CDR3 sequences, of which less than 7% were seen once. Together, the top ten hold around 11% of the sample. Sequenced input: whole blood. The origin of the receptors is an adult who was a healthcare worker with PCR-confirmed SARS-CoV-2 infection or an uninfected control (not recorded which).

This clonotype was observed at least ten times. V and J are TRBV5-1 and TRBJ1-5, with 7 bases fitting TRBD1. J gave up 5 bases and V 0 bases, and 2 bases lay outside the gene matches. Germline V gene sequence: CDR1 SGHRS, CDR2 YFSETQ. This CDR3 contains 14 residues. The CDR3 reads CASSLGQGDQPQHF. CDR3 sequence (DNA): TGCGCCAGCAGCTTGGGACAGGGAGATCAGCCCCAGCATTTT. Looking up the rest from reference TRBV5-1 and TRBJ1-5 gives the full variable domain: KAGVTQTPRYLIKTRGQQVTLSCSPISGHRSVSWYQQTPGQGLQFLFEYFSETQRNKGNFPGRFSGRQFSNSRSEMNVSTLELGDSALYLCASSLGQGDQPQHFGDGTRLSIL.

This clonotype appeared many times. This sequence joins TRBV7-9 and TRBJ1-1; D is ambiguous. CDR1 SEHNR and CDR2 FQNEAQ come from the germline V gene (reference sequence). The CDR3 spans 14 residues. The germline V and J ends were trimmed by 0 bases and 5 bases, with 10 bases remaining between them. CDR3 amino acids: CASSLAGLETEAFF. The CDR3 DNA follows: TGTGCCAGCAGCTTAGCAGGACTGGAGACTGAAGCTTTCTTT.

This clonotype was counted ten times or more. The chain carries TRBV7-2 and TRBJ2-7; the D gene is possibly TRBD2 (6 bases). The CDR3 is 15 residues long. V was shortened by 5 bases and J by 0 bases, with 14 bases between the two germline ends. Germline V lookup: CDR1 SGHTA, CDR2 FQGNSA. CDR3 coding DNA: TGTGCCAGCAGCCTATATCGGGGGTCCTCCTACGAGCAGTACTTC. This translates into CASSLYRGSSYEQYF.

This clonotype was observed a few times. V gene TRBV19 combines with J gene TRBJ2-2; 7 positions match TRBD1. V shed 5 bases and J 4 bases; nucleotides not matched to a gene: 7. The CDR3 totals 15 residues. Germline V gene data show CDR1 as LNHDA and CDR2 as SQIVND (reference sequence). Here the CDR3 DNA reads TGTGCCAGTAGTCTACCGACAGGGACCACCGGGGAGCTGTTTTTT. Protein: CASSLPTGTTGELFF. Full variable domain (remainder filled in from reference TRBV19 and TRBJ2-2): DGGITQSPKYLFRKEGQNVTLSCEQNLNHDAMYWYRQDPGQGLRLIYYSQIVNDFQKGDIAEGYSVSREKKESFPLTVTSAQKNPTAFYLCASSLPTGTTGELFFGEGSRLTVL.

This clonotype was counted many times. The chain has TRBV9 and TRBJ2-7; 7 bases agree with TRBD1. Germline V gene data show CDR1 as SGDLS and CDR2 as YYNGEE. The CDR3 runs 15 residues. V gave up 0 bases and J gave up 3 bases; unmatched junction bases: 6. The DNA of the CDR3 is TGTGCCAGCAGCGTAGAACAGGGGCCTTACTACGAGCAGTACTTC. This sequence encodes CASSVEQGPYYEQYF.

The chain has TRBV19 and TRBJ2-1, with 7 bases matching TRBD2. In germline, CDR1 is LNHDA, CDR2 SQIVND (reference sequence). This CDR3 is built from 15 residues. Trimming at V came to 3 bases and at J to 7 bases, leaving 9 bases not matched to a gene. In DNA, the CDR3 is TGTGCCAGTAGTATCTTTGGCGGGGGAGGGAATGAGCAGTTCTTC. It translates to CASSIFGGGGNEQFF.

This clonotype was seen ten or more times. The genes are TRBV20-1 and TRBJ1-6; D is perhaps TRBD1 (5 bases). Trimming removed 0 bases at V and 7 bases at J, with 19 bases between. The CDR3 loop spans 17 amino acids. Germline V gene lookup returns CDR1 DFQATT and CDR2 SNEGSKA (reference sequence). The CDR3 sequence is CSARDRGKTPRNSPLHF. The CDR3 DNA is TGCAGTGCTAGAGATCGGGGGAAAACTCCTAGGAATTCACCCCTCCACTTT.

This clonotype has a count of ten or more. V is TRBV11-2 and J is TRBJ2-2; D is possibly TRBD1 (6 bases). This CDR3 contains 14 residues. The germline V gene has CDR1 SGHAT and CDR2 FQNNGV. The germline V and J ends were trimmed by 5 bases and 2 bases, with 9 bases remaining between them. For the CDR3, the DNA is TGTGCCAGCAGCCCGGACAGTAACACCGGGGAGCTGTTTTTT. Translating it yields CASSPDSNTGELFF.

The V gene is TRBV15, the J gene TRBJ2-1; 10 bases map to TRBD2. CDR1 and CDR2 from the germline V gene are LNHNV and YYDKDF (reference sequence). The CDR3 totals 19 residues. Losses at the gene ends were 3 bases for V and 4 bases for J; bases not matched to a gene: 15. The CDR3 spells CATSSPSASGRETYNEQFF. As DNA, the CDR3 is TGTGCCACCAGCAGTCCGTCGGCTAGCGGGAGAGAGACATACAATGAGCAGTTCTTC. Filled out from reference TRBV15 and TRBJ2-1, the complete variable domain reads DAMVIQNPRYQVTQFGKPVTLSCSQTLNHNVMYWYQQKSSQAPKLLFHYYDKDFNNEADTPDNFQSRRPNTSFCFLDIRSPGLGDTAMYLCATSSPSASGRETYNEQFFGPGTRLTVL.

This clonotype has a count of ten or more. V usage is TRBV12-3 or TRBV12-4 and J usage is TRBJ1-2; a weak D match, TRBD1 (5 bases). V dropped 6 bases and J dropped 6 bases, with 14 bases sitting between them. CDR3 size: 13 residues. The CDR3 DNA sequence: TGTGCCAGCAGGCGCAACCCCAGGGATGGCTACACCTTC. It encodes CASRRNPRDGYTF.

There are many counts of this clonotype. The rearrangement uses TRBV5-1 and TRBJ2-5; a weak D match, TRBD2 (5 bases). The V gene's germline CDR1 is SGHRS and CDR2 YFSETQ. This CDR3 contains 15 residues. V lost 1 base and J 3 bases, leaving 13 bases between the germline ends. CDR3 bases: TGCGCCAGCAGCTTGTTCGGGCTACTAGAAGAGACCCAGTACTTC. This translates into CASSLFGLLEETQYF.

This clonotype was found many times. The genes are TRBV6-2 or TRBV6-3 and TRBJ2-5; 8 bases map to TRBD1. This CDR3 spans 16 amino acids. The germline V gene has CDR1 MNHEY and CDR2 SVGEGT. V lost 6 bases and J lost 3; bases outside the gene matches: 12. CDR3 DNA: TGTGCCAGCAGCCCTCCCGGGACAGGAAAAGAAGAGACCCAGTACTTC. The encoded protein is CASSPPGTGKEETQYF.

This clonotype was seen more than once but under ten times. The junction does not match germline at one end; this may be a read error. The V and J genes are TRBV4-3 and TRBJ1-5, with D tentatively TRBD1 (5 bases). CDR1 LGHNA and CDR2 YSLEER come from the germline V gene. The CDR3 is made up of 16 amino acids. The CDR3 bases are TGCGCCAGCAGCCAAGATTGGGGAGGGACCAATCTGCCCCAGCATTTT. Amino acid sequence: CASSQDWGGTNLPQHF.

This clonotype was counted ten times or more. The CDR3 bases are TGCAGCGTTGAAGATCTTGGGACAGGGGGCGATGGCTACACCTTC. Its protein is CSVEDLGTGGDGYTF. The J gene is TRBJ1-2, the V gene TRBV29-1; 12 bases fit TRBD1. J lost 6 bases, V lost 0 bases, and 5 bases had no gene match. Per germline, CDR1 SQVTM and CDR2 ANQGSEA. The CDR3 consists of 15 residues.

This clonotype was seen many times. This chain joins TRBV6-1 and TRBJ2-1, with 7 bases fitting TRBD2. Per germline, CDR1 MNHNS and CDR2 SASEGT. The V gene end was trimmed by 4 bases and the J gene end by 7 bases; junction bases not matched to a gene: 7. This CDR3 comprises 14 residues. The CDR3 sequence is CASSALQGGNEQFF. The DNA for the CDR3 is TGTGCCAGCAGTGCGCTGCAGGGAGGGAATGAGCAGTTCTTC.

This clonotype was observed a handful of times. The chain joins TRBV20-1 to TRBJ2-3; the match to TRBD1 covers 10 bases. V was clipped by 3 bases and J by 0 bases; unmatched bases: 9. The CDR3 runs to 17 residues. Per the germline V gene, CDR1 is DFQATT and CDR2 is SNEGSKA (reference sequence). CDR3 DNA sequence: TGCAGTGCTAGCGGACAGGGGGAAAAATCTAGCACAGATACGCAGTATTTT. It encodes CSASGQGEKSSTDTQYF.

The genes are TRBV7-9 and TRBJ1-2; maybe TRBD1 (6 bases). CDR1 and CDR2 (germline): SEHNR, FQNEAQ (reference sequence). The length of the CDR3 is 11 residues. V dropped 5 bases and J dropped 8 bases, with 9 bases sitting between them. The CDR3 spells CASSTGQGYTF. The CDR3, as DNA: TGTGCCAGCAGCACAGGACAGGGCTACACCTTC.

This clonotype was observed a handful of times. This chain uses TRBV6-5 with TRBJ2-7; D possibly matches TRBD1 or TRBD2 (5 bases each). The CDR3 is made up of 15 amino acids. Trimming shortened V by 0 bases and J by 5 bases, and 14 bases separated the two germline ends. CDR1 MNHEY and CDR2 SVGAGI come from the germline V gene. CDR3 sequence (DNA): TGTGCCAGCAGTTACTCGAGGGCCAGGGCCAACGAGCAGTACTTC. As protein: CASSYSRARANEQYF.

This clonotype has only a few counts. The rearrangement links TRBV12-3 or TRBV12-4 to TRBJ1-2; tentative D call: TRBD1 (5 bases). The CDR3 covers 13 residues. The germline V and J ends were trimmed by 6 bases and 5 bases, with 13 bases remaining between them. The CDR3 region has the DNA TGTGCCAGCAGCCCCGGGACTCCTTATGGCTACACCTTC. Protein sequence: CASSPGTPYGYTF.

J is TRBJ2-5 and V is TRBV5-4; 9 nucleotides line up with TRBD1. The CDR3 spans 15 residues. Germline CDR1 and CDR2: SGHNT and YYREEE (reference sequence). J lost 5 bases, V lost 2 bases, and 7 bases had no gene match. The CDR3 DNA reads TGTGCCAGCAGCTTCCGGGACAGGGCGTCTGAGACCCAGTACTTC. The encoded protein is CASSFRDRASETQYF.

The chain has TRBV5-4 and TRBJ2-7, with 10 bases aligning to TRBD1. The length of the CDR3 is 15 residues. V gave up 2 bases and J gave up 5 bases; unmatched junction bases: 7. In germline, CDR1 is SGHNT, CDR2 YYREEE (reference sequence). CDR3 protein: CASSFSGQGMNEQYF. As DNA, the CDR3 is TGTGCCAGCAGCTTTTCGGGACAGGGGATGAACGAGCAGTACTTC.

This chain connects TRBV12-3 or TRBV12-4 to TRBJ2-2, with TRBD2 matching over 11 bases. V lost 6 bases, J lost 6 bases, and 6 bases stayed unmatched. The CDR3 contains 15 residues. CDR3 nucleotide sequence: TGTGCCAGCAGCCCTAGCGGGGGGTCGGCCGGGGAGCTGTTTTTT. Protein: CASSPSGGSAGELFF.

This clonotype was recorded many times. The genes are TRBV11-2 and TRBJ2-1, with 8 bases fitting TRBD1. This CDR3 contains 14 residues. V lost 4 bases, J lost 12 bases, and 11 bases stayed unmatched. Germline V lookup: CDR1 SGHAT, CDR2 FQNNGV. The CDR3 protein is CASSSRDRGRGQFF. The CDR3 bases are TGTGCCAGCAGCTCGCGAGACAGGGGTCGAGGGCAGTTCTTC.

This clonotype showed up many times. The chain recombines TRBV5-5 with TRBJ1-1; a weak D match, TRBD1 (5 bases). CDR1 SGHKS and CDR2 YYEKEE come from the germline V gene (reference sequence). The CDR3 is 14 residues long. Trimming pared 2 bases from V and 1 base from J, leaving 9 bases between. In DNA form, the CDR3 reads TGTGCCAGCAGCTTCTATCAGGGGAACACTGAAGCTTTCTTT. This encodes CASSFYQGNTEAFF.

On this clonotype: This may be a read error, as it is one base from a much larger clone. In DNA form, the CDR3 reads TGTGCCAGCTCTCTAGGCTACCCCACTGAAGCTTTCTTT. Protein: CASSLGYPTEAFF. The chain is built from TRBV28 and TRBJ1-1; D gene uncertain. The CDR3 contains 13 residues. The ends were cut back, 8 bases at V and 4 bases at J, with 14 bases in the middle. Germline V CDR1 and CDR2: MDHEN, SYDVKM.

This clonotype has at least ten counts. The V and J genes are TRBV5-1 and TRBJ2-7; D might be TRBD1 (6 bases). Germline lookup yields CDR1 SGHRS and CDR2 YFSETQ. CDR3 length equals 13 residues. V dropped 0 bases and J dropped 4 bases, with 8 bases sitting between them. The CDR3 loop reads CASSLARGYEQYF. The CDR3, as DNA: TGCGCCAGCAGCTTGGCCAGGGGATACGAGCAGTACTTC.

A note on this clonotype: This sequence may be a read error, since a much larger clone differs from it by one base. The chain carries TRBV7-9 and TRBJ2-1; D is perhaps TRBD2 (6 bases). The CDR3 totals 14 residues. Germline-derived CDR1 and CDR2 are SEHNR and FQNEAQ (reference sequence). CDR3 sequence (DNA): TGTGTCAGCAGCCCCGGATGGGGGGACAATGAGCAGTTCTTC. Its protein is CVSSPGWGDNEQFF. Looking up the rest from reference TRBV7-9 and TRBJ2-1 gives the full variable domain: DTGVSQNPRHKITKRGQNVTFRCDPISEHNRLYWYRQTLGQGPEFLTYFQNEAQLEKSRLLSDRFSAERPKGSFSTLEIQRTEQGDSAMYLCVSSPGWGDNEQFFGPGTRLTVL.

The J gene is TRBJ2-4, the V gene TRBV28; D unresolved. V lost 6 bases to trimming and J lost 0 bases, with 15 bases between them. CDR1 and CDR2 (germline): MDHEN, SYDVKM. The CDR3 runs 16 residues. The CDR3 DNA sequence: TGTGCCAGCAGCCCCGAAAAGAGAGTAGCCAAAAACATTCAGTACTTC. Translating it yields CASSPEKRVAKNIQYF.

The chain couples TRBV6-2 or TRBV6-3 to TRBJ2-1, with 12 bases fitting TRBD2. The V gene end was trimmed by 6 bases and the J gene end by 8 bases; junction bases not matched to a gene: 8. The CDR3 sequence is 15 residues long. Germline V gives CDR1 MNHEY, CDR2 SVGEGT. CDR3 DNA: TGTGCCAGCAGAATACGGACTAGCGGGGACTATGAGCAGTTCTTC. It translates to CASRIRTSGDYEQFF.